Listed here is a single TCR beta chain. This record belongs to a study of blood T cell repertoires in COVID-19. About the study: PBMCs, B-cell-depleted T cells, or T cells were the source of the cDNA or gDNA that made up the material.

CDR1 and CDR2 (germline): SGHTA, FQGNSA. CDR3 length: 15 amino acids. V lost 5 bases, J lost 0 bases, and 11 bases lay in between. Per the original methods: Amplification of reference gene primers was used by the study to estimate nucleated cell counts. Data came from immunoSEQ multiplex PCR; TCRdb stores just in-frame clones and leaves some out. The V and J calls and clone size come from that table; D and trimming were worked out from the DNA. This sample carries 62,000 or so clones, 80% to 90% of them seen once, and the ten largest clones take approximately 2.9%. The clonotype originates from a man aged 45-65 years with acute or convalescent COVID-19. Input material: peripheral blood. The chain employs TRBV7-2 and TRBJ1-3, with a weak D call TRBD1 (6 bases). The CDR3 sequence is CASSGQTYSGNTIYF. The CDR3 DNA reads TGTGCCAGCAGCGGACAGACCTACTCTGGAAACACCATATATTTT. The full variable domain, completed using reference TRBV7-2 and TRBJ1-3, is GAGVSQSPSNKVTEKGKDVELRCDPISGHTALYWYRQSLGQGLEFLIYFQGNSAPDKSGLPSDRFSAERTGGSVSTLTIQRTQQEDSAVYLCASSGQTYSGNTIYFGEGSWLTVV.